Each of the 16 T cell receptor beta chains below was sequenced from the same sample in a study of blood T cells in healthy people across ages. PCR was performed a second time for roughly 6 to 12 cycles using a sample-barcoded 5' primer and a J-beta primer mix. From the 5' RACE reads, TCRdb called clonotypes with MiXCR, one entry per CDR3 protein. The repertoire consists of roughly 790,000 distinct CDR3 sequences, with approximately 39% occurring once and the leading ten covering approximately 22%. The specimen sequenced was blood. The source of these receptors is a woman aged 55-69 years in good health.

This clonotype showed up many times. This chain uses TRBV29-1 with TRBJ2-1, with 9 nucleotides matching TRBD2. Looked up from germline, CDR1 is SQVTM and CDR2 is ANQGSEA. The CDR3 sequence is 14 residues long. J was trimmed by 6 bases and V by 3 bases; bases with no gene match: 6. The CDR3 nucleotides are TGCAGCGTTGAGAAAACAGCGGGAGGCAATGAGCAGTTCTTC. It encodes CSVEKTAGGNEQFF.

The genes are TRBV20-1 and TRBJ1-6; maybe TRBD1 (5 bases). The V and J ends lost 3 bases and 10 bases respectively, with 13 bases between them. The CDR3 loop spans 13 amino acids. Looked up from germline, CDR1 is DFQATT and CDR2 is SNEGSKA (reference sequence). CDR3 DNA: TGCAGTGCTAGGGGACTGACCGGCTCACCCCTCCACTTT. It translates to CSARGLTGSPLHF.

CDR3 loop: CSVEADSINEKLFF. The CDR3 DNA reads TGCAGCGTTGAAGCGGACAGTATAAATGAAAAACTGTTTTTT. The chain uses TRBV29-1 and TRBJ1-4; possibly TRBD1 for D (6 bases). CDR1 is SQVTM and CDR2 is ANQGSEA in the germline V gene. This CDR3 is 14 amino acids long. V was clipped by 1 base and J by 5 bases, with 11 bases between them. The variable domain in full, with the rest retrieved from reference TRBV29-1 and TRBJ1-4, is SAVISQKPSRDICQRGTSLTIQCQVDSQVTMMFWYRQQPGQSLTLIATANQGSEATYESGFVIDKFPISRPNLTFSTLTVSNMSPEDSSIYLCSVEADSINEKLFFGSGTQLSVL.

The V and J genes are TRBV7-2 and TRBJ2-3; a weak D match, TRBD1 (6 bases). The ends were cut back, 2 bases at V and 1 base at J, with 13 bases in the middle. The germline CDR1 and CDR2 sequences are SGHTA and FQGNSA. This CDR3 has 16 amino acids. CDR3 amino acids: CASSLQGGRGTDTQYF. The CDR3 DNA sequence: TGTGCCAGCAGCTTACAAGGGGGACGGGGCACAGATACGCAGTATTTT.

The gene calls are TRBV12-3 or TRBV12-4 and TRBJ2-1; 14 nucleotides agree with TRBD2. The V segment lost 5 bases and the J segment 0 bases; nucleotides outside the gene matches: 6. The CDR3 is made up of 18 amino acids. CDR3 protein: CASSRGLAGAGSYNEQFF. CDR3 DNA sequence: TGTGCCAGCAGTCGGGGACTAGCGGGGGCCGGCTCCTACAATGAGCAGTTCTTC.

This clonotype was recorded a few times. V usage is TRBV28 and J usage is TRBJ2-7; 9 nucleotides align to TRBD2. The CDR3 totals 14 residues. CDR1 is MDHEN and CDR2 is SYDVKM in the germline V gene. The V gene end was trimmed by 7 bases and the J gene end by 2 bases; junction bases not matched to a gene: 6. CDR3: CASISASGTYEQYF. DNA for the CDR3: TGTGCCAGCATATCAGCTAGCGGGACCTACGAGCAGTACTTC. Supplemented by reference TRBV28 and TRBJ2-7, the full variable domain reads DVKVTQSSRYLVKRTGEKVFLECVQDMDHENMFWYRQDPGLGLRLIYFSYDVKMKEKGDIPEGYSVSREKKERFSLILESASTNQTSMYLCASISASGTYEQYFGPGTRLTVT.

The V gene is TRBV20-1, the J gene TRBJ2-5; D is unresolved. The J call is in doubt because the DNA end fits TRBJ2-7 better. The CDR3 is 13 residues long. Germline loops: CDR1 DFQATT, CDR2 SNEGSKA (reference sequence). The CDR3 reads CSARPRALYEQYF. In nucleotides, the CDR3 is TGCAGTGCTAGACCACGGGCCCTTTACGAGCAGTACTTC.

The chain employs TRBV9 and TRBJ2-2; D might be TRBD1 (7 bases). The CDR3 runs to 16 residues. V was pared by 0 bases and J by 6 bases, with 15 bases between. Germline CDR1 and CDR2: SGDLS and YYNGEE. The CDR3 region is CASSVGGGGGSGELFF. DNA of the CDR3: TGTGCCAGCAGCGTAGGTGGAGGGGGCGGGTCCGGGGAGCTGTTTTTT.

The CDR3 reads CASSEEYEDEQFF. CDR3 DNA: TGTGCCAGCAGTGAAGAGTACGAGGATGAGCAGTTCTTC. V and J are TRBV2 and TRBJ2-1; D remains unclear. Per the germline V gene, CDR1 is SNHLY and CDR2 is FYNNEI. V gave up 1 base and J gave up 8 bases, with 9 bases separating them. The CDR3 length is 13 residues.

The chain joins TRBV21-1 to TRBJ2-1. TRBV21-1 is a pseudogene. The CDR3 is made up of 13 amino acids. The CDR3 DNA reads TGTGCCAGCAGCACCCGACCTTACAATGAGCAGTTCTTC. This codes for CASSTRPYNEQFF.

V and J are TRBV6-1 and TRBJ2-3; 10 nucleotides line up with TRBD2. The CDR3 has 15 amino acids. CDR1 and CDR2 from the germline V gene are MNHNS and SASEGT. Trimming at V came to 7 bases and at J to 2 bases, leaving 6 bases not matched to a gene. For the CDR3, the DNA is TGTGCCAGCATTTGGACTAGCGGCCTCACAGATACGCAGTATTTT. It translates to CASIWTSGLTDTQYF.

This clonotype was counted only a few times. The rearrangement joins TRBV6-2 or TRBV6-3 to TRBJ1-1, with 9 bases that match TRBD1. The germline gives CDR1 MNHEY, CDR2 SVGEGT. The CDR3 consists of 17 residues. V lost 2 bases and J lost 2; bases outside the gene matches: 9. The CDR3: CASSYDHRDRVNTEAFF. The CDR3 coding sequence is TGTGCCAGCAGTTACGACCACCGGGACAGGGTCAACACTGAAGCTTTCTTT.

The chain couples TRBV29-1 to TRBJ2-1, with TRBD2 matching 9 bases. V shed 7 bases and J 6 bases; nucleotides not matched to a gene: 10. CDR1 is SQVTM and CDR2 is ANQGSEA in the germline V gene. The CDR3 spans 14 residues. CDR3 nucleotides: TGCAGCGCAGGGGGGCGGGAGGGCCCCAATGAGCAGTTCTTC. This translates into CSAGGREGPNEQFF.

The gene calls are TRBV20-1 and TRBJ2-4; 12 bases fit TRBD2. The J call is uncertain, as TRBJ2-7 better fits the DNA end. Per germline, CDR1 DFQATT and CDR2 SNEGSKA (reference sequence). This CDR3 spans 15 amino acids. In DNA form, the CDR3 reads TGCAGTGCTAGTGAGCCTAGCGGGAGGGCGCACGAGCAGTACTTC. Its translation is CSASEPSGRAHEQYF.

The chain recombines TRBV6-5 with TRBJ2-5, with D tentatively TRBD1 or TRBD2 (7 bases each). Trimming pared 5 bases from V and 4 bases from J, leaving 14 bases between. The CDR3 sequence is 14 residues long. Germline CDR1 MNHEY, CDR2 SVGAGI. The CDR3 bases are TGTGCCAGCAGTGTTCAGGGGGGGGGAGAGACCCAGTACTTC. Protein: CASSVQGGGETQYF.

The chain carries TRBV25-1 and TRBJ2-7; 9 positions agree with TRBD1. The end of the DNA aligns better with TRBJ2-5, so the J call may be wrong. The CDR3 spans 15 residues. The V gene's germline CDR1 is MGHDK and CDR2 SYGVNS. The CDR3 region has the DNA TGTGCCAAGTCATGGACAGGGGAAATTGGAGAGACCCAGTACTTC. It is translated as CAKSWTGEIGETQYF.